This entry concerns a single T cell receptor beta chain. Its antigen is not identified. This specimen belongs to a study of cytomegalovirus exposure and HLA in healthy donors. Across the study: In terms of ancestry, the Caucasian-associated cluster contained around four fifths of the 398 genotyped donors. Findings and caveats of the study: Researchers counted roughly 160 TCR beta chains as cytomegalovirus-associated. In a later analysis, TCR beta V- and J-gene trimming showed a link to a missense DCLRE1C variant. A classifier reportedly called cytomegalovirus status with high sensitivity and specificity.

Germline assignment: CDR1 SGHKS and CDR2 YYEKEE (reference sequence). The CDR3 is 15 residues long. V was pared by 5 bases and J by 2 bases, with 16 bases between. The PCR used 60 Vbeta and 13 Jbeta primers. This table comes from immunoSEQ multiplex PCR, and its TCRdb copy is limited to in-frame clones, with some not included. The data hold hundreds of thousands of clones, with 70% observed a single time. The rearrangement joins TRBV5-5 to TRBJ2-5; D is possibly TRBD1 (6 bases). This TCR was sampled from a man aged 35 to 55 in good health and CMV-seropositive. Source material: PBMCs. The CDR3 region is CASSYTGTPQETQYF. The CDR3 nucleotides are TGTGCCAGCAGTTACACCGGGACACCGCAAGAGACCCAGTACTTC.